The next 17 T cell receptor beta chains were all read from a single sample in a study of blood T cell repertoires in COVID-19. Sequenced by immunoSEQ multiplex PCR; TCRdb stores in-frame clones only, minus some. The sample lists 100,000 to 150,000 clones; about 88% were seen once. Sequenced sample: peripheral blood. The receptors were gathered from a woman older than 75 with acute or convalescent COVID-19.

This clone was seen more than once but under ten times. V usage is TRBV4-2 and J usage is TRBJ2-5, with TRBD2 matching over 7 bases. The CDR3 contains 15 residues. Germline assignment: CDR1 LGHNA and CDR2 YNFKEQ. With 0 bases clipped from V and 2 bases from J, the junction kept 3 bases outside the gene matches. The CDR3 protein is CASSQDGTTQETQYF. The CDR3 nucleotides read TGTGCCAGCAGCCAAGACGGGACTACTCAAGAGACCCAGTACTTC.

The chain uses TRBV19 and TRBJ1-6, with D perhaps matching TRBD1 (6 bases). This CDR3 is built from 15 residues. From germline, CDR1 is LNHDA and CDR2 SQIVND (reference sequence). The V end lost 2 bases, the J end lost 7 bases, and 12 bases lay between the germline ends. The CDR3: CASSISGQPNSPLHF. For the CDR3, the DNA is TGTGCCAGTAGTATATCGGGACAACCGAATTCACCCCTCCACTTT.

This clone was detected a few times. V is TRBV9 and J is TRBJ1-5; D is ambiguous. Germline loops: CDR1 SGDLS, CDR2 YYNGEE. The CDR3 extends over 15 amino acids. The germline V and J ends were trimmed by 0 bases and 4 bases, with 11 bases remaining between them. The CDR3 coding sequence is TGTGCCAGCAGCGTAGAAGGCAGGTCGAATCAGCCCCAGCATTTT. It translates to CASSVEGRSNQPQHF. The full variable domain, in which reference TRBV9 and TRBJ1-5 provide the parts outside the CDR3, is DSGVTQTPKHLITATGQRVTLRCSPRSGDLSVYWYQQSLDQGLQFLIQYYNGEERAKGNILERFSAQQFPDLHSELNLSSLELGDSALYFCASSVEGRSNQPQHFGDGTRLSIL.

Turning to this clone: A read error may produce the germline difference seen at one junction end. V usage is TRBV15 and J usage is TRBJ2-3, with a possible D match to TRBD2 (5 bases). Per the germline V gene, CDR1 is LNHNV and CDR2 is YYDKDF (reference sequence). The CDR3 has 15 residues. This CDR3 reads CATSGEGGWTDTQYF. The CDR3 DNA reads TGTGCCACCAGCGGAGAAGGAGGATGGACAGATACGCAGTATTTT.

As DNA, the CDR3 is TGTGCCAGCAGCTCCTTCTCTACCACAGATACGCAGTATTTT. Its protein product is CASSSFSTTDTQYF. The genes are TRBV7-2 and TRBJ2-3; D is undetermined. The CDR3 is 14 residues long. V gave up 4 bases and J gave up 2 bases, with 10 bases separating them. Germline CDR1 is SGHTA and CDR2 is FQGNSA.

V usage is TRBV5-4 and J usage is TRBJ1-5; TRBD1 agrees at 10 bases. J was trimmed by 7 bases and V by 4 bases; bases with no gene match: 8. CDR3 size: 15 residues. Per the germline V gene, CDR1 is SGHNT and CDR2 is YYREEE (reference sequence). CDR3: CASSTFPGQGQPQHF. The CDR3 DNA sequence: TGTGCCAGCAGCACATTTCCGGGACAGGGGCAGCCCCAGCATTTT.

This chain connects TRBV14 to TRBJ2-1; D gene ambiguous. V was pared by 0 bases and J by 0 bases, with 15 bases between. The CDR3 has 18 residues. The germline V gene has CDR1 SGHDN and CDR2 FVKESK. The CDR3 region has the DNA TGTGCCAGCAGCCAAGAACGGGTATGGCAGATCTCCTACAATGAGCAGTTCTTC. The encoded protein is CASSQERVWQISYNEQFF.

This clone came up once. This rearrangement joins TRBV28 to TRBJ2-5; TRBD2 matches at 7 bases. Germline V gene sequence: CDR1 MDHEN, CDR2 SYDVKM. The CDR3 is made up of 12 amino acids. V gave up 6 bases and J gave up 9 bases; unmatched junction bases: 7. The CDR3 reads CASSLGGGAQYF. DNA for the CDR3: TGTGCCAGCAGCCTCGGGGGAGGGGCCCAGTACTTC.

V is TRBV5-1 and J is TRBJ1-1; tentative D call: TRBD1 (5 bases). Germline V gene data show CDR1 as SGHRS and CDR2 as YFSETQ. This CDR3 is 16 amino acids long. V lost 0 bases and J lost 1, with 13 bases in between. The CDR3 reads CASSLGKGITNTEAFF. CDR3 DNA sequence: TGCGCCAGCAGCTTGGGAAAGGGGATTACGAACACTGAAGCTTTCTTT.

CDR3 residues: CASSPPGQGTGELFF. The CDR3 bases are TGTGCCAGCTCACCACCGGGACAAGGAACCGGGGAGCTGTTTTTT. V and J are TRBV18 and TRBJ2-2; maybe TRBD1 (6 bases). The CDR3 has 15 amino acids. V gave up 0 bases and J gave up 5 bases, with 10 bases separating them. In germline, CDR1 is KGHSH, CDR2 LQKENI.

J is TRBJ1-1 and V is TRBV27; possible D gene TRBD1, 6 bases. The CDR3 is 14 residues long. Trimming cost V 5 bases and J 8 bases, with 18 bases left between them. CDR1 is MNHEY, CDR2 SMNVEV, per germline (reference sequence). The CDR3 sequence: CASSRQVKGGEAFF. CDR3 DNA: TGTGCCAGCAGTCGACAGGTAAAGGGAGGGGAAGCTTTCTTT.

The V call is TRBV6-1, the J call TRBJ1-1, with D possibly matching TRBD1 (6 bases). Trimming left V 6 bases short and J 6 bases short, with 14 bases between. The germline CDR1 and CDR2 sequences are MNHNS and SASEGT. This CDR3 has 13 residues. CDR3 sequence: CASSRGLWAEAFF. CDR3 bases: TGTGCCAGCAGCAGGGGTTTATGGGCTGAAGCTTTCTTT.

The chain joins TRBV11-2 to TRBJ2-5; weak D call: TRBD2 (6 bases). This CDR3 has 13 residues. The V gene lost 5 bases and the J gene lost 5 bases, with 12 bases spanning the gap. Germline lookup yields CDR1 SGHAT and CDR2 FQNNGV. CDR3 in amino acids: CASSRWGRETQYF. Written as DNA, the CDR3 is TGTGCCAGCAGCCGGTGGGGGAGGGAGACCCAGTACTTC.

This chain connects TRBV7-6 to TRBJ2-2; TRBD2 aligns across 7 bases. Germline values: CDR1 SGHVS, CDR2 FNYEAQ. The CDR3 spans 16 residues. V trimming: 5 bases; J trimming: 1 base; junction bases outside the gene matches: 7. In nucleotides, the CDR3 is TGTGCCAGCAGCCGGACGGTAGCGGGGAACACCGGGGAGCTGTTTTTT. It specifies CASSRTVAGNTGELFF. The whole variable domain, remainder taken from reference TRBV7-6 and TRBJ2-2, is GAGVSQSPRYKVTKRGQDVALRCDPISGHVSLYWYRQALGQGPEFLTYFNYEAQQDKSGLPNDRFSAERPEGSISTLTIQRTEQRDSAMYRCASSRTVAGNTGELFFGEGSRLTVL.

This rearrangement joins TRBV3-1 (or the pseudogene TRBV3-2) to TRBJ1-1, with 11 bases fitting TRBD1. CDR3 size: 14 residues. V shed 4 bases and J 4 bases; nucleotides not matched to a gene: 2. The germline V gene encodes CDR1 LGHDT and CDR2 YNNKEL (reference sequence). The CDR3 DNA follows: TGTGCCAGCAGCCGGGACAGGGGGGGCACTGAAGCTTTCTTT. Its protein is CASSRDRGGTEAFF.

For the CDR3, the DNA is TGTGCCAGCAGTGAAGCGGGGGGATACAATGAGCAGTTCTTC. It is translated as CASSEAGGYNEQFF. The chain carries TRBV6-1 and TRBJ2-1; D perhaps matches TRBD2 (6 bases). The germline CDR1 and CDR2 sequences are MNHNS and SASEGT. V was cut by 0 bases and J by 4 bases, with 7 bases left in between. The CDR3 loop spans 14 amino acids.

V gene TRBV19 combines with J gene TRBJ1-1; D is unclear. CDR3 size: 13 residues. In germline, CDR1 is LNHDA, CDR2 SQIVND (reference sequence). V was shortened by 5 bases and J by 4 bases, with 11 bases between the two germline ends. CDR3 sequence: CASSSRVTTEAFF. The CDR3 nucleotides are TGTGCCAGTAGTTCCCGGGTCACCACTGAAGCTTTCTTT.